A selection of T cell receptor beta chains follows, all from one sample in a study of blood T cells in healthy people across ages. TCRdb re-analysed the 5' RACE reads in MiXCR, keeping a single row per CDR3 protein. This sample has around 1.1 million distinct CDR3 sequences; 35% to 45% occur once, and the top ten carry about an eighth. Sequenced input: blood. The receptors shown here come from a man aged 18 to 30 in good health. Each CDR3 is given with its conserved first and last residue. Each record gives: J gene, D gene, V gene, clone size, CDR3 DNA, CDR3 protein. The D gene is left open where the match is weak. Some rows mark clone size as missing; the rest say once, few, many or name a class of expanded clone.

j_gene: TRBJ1-2; d_gene: -; v_gene: TRBV20-1; abundance: -; CDR3nt: TGCAGTGCCCCAGGGGAGGTGACTGGCTACACCTTC; CDR3aa: CSAPGEVTGYTF
j_gene: TRBJ2-5; d_gene: -; v_gene: TRBV6-2/TRBV6-3; abundance: -; CDR3nt: TGTGCCAGCAGTTCGCCACTTCAGTTTCAAGAGACCCAGTACTTC; CDR3aa: CASSSPLQFQETQYF
j_gene: TRBJ2-5; d_gene: TRBD2; v_gene: TRBV20-1; abundance: -; CDR3nt: TGCAGTGCCAAGCGGGGACTCCAAGAGACCCAGTACTTC; CDR3aa: CSAKRGLQETQYF
j_gene: TRBJ1-1; d_gene: -; v_gene: TRBV4-1; abundance: -; CDR3nt: TGCGCCAGCAGCCGACCTGGGACGAACACTGAAGCTTTCTTT; CDR3aa: CASSRPGTNTEAFF
j_gene: TRBJ2-7; d_gene: TRBD1; v_gene: TRBV5-1; abundance: few; CDR3nt: TGCGCCAGCAGCATAGGGACAGCCACCTACGAGCAGTACTTC; CDR3aa: CASSIGTATYEQYF
j_gene: TRBJ1-4; d_gene: -; v_gene: TRBV4-2; abundance: few; CDR3nt: TGTGCCAGCAGCCATCCGCTGGGGTTGCGTGAAAAACTGTTTTTT; CDR3aa: CASSHPLGLREKLFF
j_gene: TRBJ2-5; d_gene: -; v_gene: TRBV7-2; abundance: -; CDR3nt: TGTGCCAGCAGCTCGGACCTACAATTTACCCAAGAGACCCAGTACTTC; CDR3aa: CASSSDLQFTQETQYF
j_gene: TRBJ1-2; d_gene: -; v_gene: TRBV30; abundance: few; CDR3nt: TGTGCCTGGAGTCCTCAAAAGGGCTATGGCTACACCTTC; CDR3aa: CAWSPQKGYGYTF
j_gene: TRBJ2-7; d_gene: -; v_gene: TRBV9; abundance: -; CDR3nt: TGTGCCAGCAGCCCCCGGTTACTGACGGCCCACGAGCAGTACTTC; CDR3aa: CASSPRLLTAHEQYF
j_gene: TRBJ1-2; d_gene: TRBD1; v_gene: TRBV29-1; abundance: once; CDR3nt: TGCAGCGTTGAATACTGGACAGGGAGGGACTATGGCTACACCTTC; CDR3aa: CSVEYWTGRDYGYTF
j_gene: TRBJ2-1; d_gene: TRBD1; v_gene: TRBV27; abundance: -; CDR3nt: TGTGCCAGCAGTTTTCTACCTGACAGGGCCTCCTACAATGAGCAGTTCTTC; CDR3aa: CASSFLPDRASYNEQFF
j_gene: TRBJ1-1; d_gene: TRBD1; v_gene: TRBV6-6; abundance: -; CDR3nt: TGTGCCAGCAGTTACAGTACAGGGGCAAACACTGAAGCTTTCTTT; CDR3aa: CASSYSTGANTEAFF
j_gene: TRBJ2-5; d_gene: -; v_gene: TRBV28; abundance: -; CDR3nt: TGTGCCAGCAGTTTTTTGTCAGGGAACCAAGAGACCCAGTACTTC; CDR3aa: CASSFLSGNQETQYF
j_gene: TRBJ2-3; d_gene: -; v_gene: TRBV18; abundance: -; CDR3nt: TGTGCCAGCTCACCACCGGGTGCAGACACAGATACGCAGTATTTT; CDR3aa: CASSPPGADTDTQYF
j_gene: TRBJ1-2; d_gene: -; v_gene: TRBV12-3/TRBV12-4; abundance: -; CDR3nt: TGTGTCAGCAGCCCAAGAAGGGGGTATGGCTACACCTTC; CDR3aa: CVSSPRRGYGYTF
j_gene: TRBJ1-1; d_gene: -; v_gene: TRBV20-1; abundance: once; CDR3nt: TGCAGTGCTAGAGGACGATGGGGGCGCACTGAAGCTTTCTTT; CDR3aa: CSARGRWGRTEAFF
j_gene: TRBJ2-3; d_gene: -; v_gene: TRBV20-1; abundance: few; CDR3nt: TGCAGTGCTCAACCACCCGGACGCTCGGTAACAGATACGCAGTATTTT; CDR3aa: CSAQPPGRSVTDTQYF
j_gene: TRBJ1-1; d_gene: -; v_gene: TRBV28; abundance: -; CDR3nt: TGTGCCAGCAGTTTCAGGGCCGGATCGGCTTTCTTT; CDR3aa: CASSFRAGSAFF
j_gene: TRBJ1-5; d_gene: -; v_gene: TRBV20-1; abundance: -; CDR3nt: TGCAGTGCTAGAAACCCCACCGGCGTCAGTGGCAATCAGCCCCAGCATTTT; CDR3aa: CSARNPTGVSGNQPQHF
j_gene: TRBJ2-1; d_gene: -; v_gene: TRBV4-3; abundance: -; CDR3nt: TGCGCCAGCAGCCAAGATAGGAGGGGGACCCGGGCGTTCGATGAGCAGTTCTTC; CDR3aa: CASSQDRRGTRAFDEQFF
j_gene: TRBJ1-1; d_gene: -; v_gene: TRBV3-1; abundance: few; CDR3nt: TGTGCCAGCAGTCGAATTGGACGGACTGAAGCTTTCTTT; CDR3aa: CASSRIGRTEAFF
j_gene: TRBJ1-2; d_gene: TRBD1; v_gene: TRBV29-1; abundance: few; CDR3nt: TGCAGCGTTTCCGGACAGGGTAAAGGCTACACCTTC; CDR3aa: CSVSGQGKGYTF
j_gene: TRBJ2-7; d_gene: TRBD2; v_gene: TRBV20-1; abundance: -; CDR3nt: TGCAGTGCTTCGGGGGGTTTTAATGAGCAGTACTTC; CDR3aa: CSASGGFNEQYF
j_gene: TRBJ1-6; d_gene: -; v_gene: TRBV7-2; abundance: -; CDR3nt: TGTGCCAGCAGCTTGGTAAAGTTTAATCGGGGAGGATGGGATAATTCACCCCCCCACTTT; CDR3aa: CASSLVKFNRGGWDNSPPHF
j_gene: TRBJ2-1; d_gene: TRBD2; v_gene: TRBV4-2; abundance: few; CDR3nt: TGTGCCAGCAGCCAAGTTCCCGGACTAGCGGGGGGGCTTGTCTACAATGAGCAGTTCTTC; CDR3aa: CASSQVPGLAGGLVYNEQFF
j_gene: TRBJ1-4; d_gene: TRBD1; v_gene: TRBV20-1; abundance: -; CDR3nt: TGCAGTGCCATGATAGGGACAGGATATGAAAAACTGTTTTTT; CDR3aa: CSAMIGTGYEKLFF
j_gene: TRBJ1-4; d_gene: TRBD1; v_gene: TRBV6-1; abundance: few; CDR3nt: TGTGCCAGCAGTGGGGACAGTAAGGATGAAAAACTGTTTTTT; CDR3aa: CASSGDSKDEKLFF
j_gene: TRBJ1-4; d_gene: TRBD1; v_gene: TRBV28; abundance: -; CDR3nt: TGTGCCAGCAATCCCGGACAGGCAACTAATGAAAAACTGTTTTTT; CDR3aa: CASNPGQATNEKLFF
j_gene: TRBJ1-2; d_gene: -; v_gene: TRBV12-3/TRBV12-4; abundance: -; CDR3nt: TGTGCCAGCAGTCCTGACAACTTCTATGGCTACACCTTC; CDR3aa: CASSPDNFYGYTF
j_gene: TRBJ2-5; d_gene: TRBD2; v_gene: TRBV4-2; abundance: few; CDR3nt: TGTGCCAGCAGCCAAGCTGCCAGCGGGGGAAATCAAGAGACCCAGTACTTC; CDR3aa: CASSQAASGGNQETQYF
j_gene: TRBJ1-6; d_gene: TRBD1; v_gene: TRBV12-3/TRBV12-4; abundance: -; CDR3nt: TGTGCCAGCAGTTTAGGGTCAGGGGGATCACCCCTCCACTTT; CDR3aa: CASSLGSGGSPLHF
j_gene: TRBJ1-1; d_gene: -; v_gene: TRBV4-3; abundance: -; CDR3nt: TGCGCCAGCAGCCAATCCCCTGCGGGAGGGAACACTGAAGCTTTCTTT; CDR3aa: CASSQSPAGGNTEAFF
j_gene: TRBJ2-1; d_gene: TRBD1; v_gene: TRBV7-7; abundance: -; CDR3nt: TGTGCCGGCAGCCCAACACCGACAGGGATCGATGAGCAGTTCTTC; CDR3aa: CAGSPTPTGIDEQFF
j_gene: TRBJ1-5; d_gene: -; v_gene: TRBV7-2; abundance: -; CDR3nt: TGTGCCAGCAGCTTAGGAGTCTTGGCTCAGCCCCAGCATTTT; CDR3aa: CASSLGVLAQPQHF
j_gene: TRBJ2-1; d_gene: -; v_gene: TRBV20-1; abundance: -; CDR3nt: TGCAGTGCTAGAGTTCTTCCTGAGCAGTTCTTC; CDR3aa: CSARVLPEQFF
j_gene: TRBJ1-5; d_gene: -; v_gene: TRBV20-1; abundance: -; CDR3nt: TGCAGTGCGGGCAGGCCGTATAGCAATCAGCCCCAGCATTTT; CDR3aa: CSAGRPYSNQPQHF
j_gene: TRBJ2-7; d_gene: TRBD1; v_gene: TRBV10-3; abundance: few; CDR3nt: TGTGCCATCAGCACCGACAGGGGGTCCTACGAGCAGTACTTC; CDR3aa: CAISTDRGSYEQYF